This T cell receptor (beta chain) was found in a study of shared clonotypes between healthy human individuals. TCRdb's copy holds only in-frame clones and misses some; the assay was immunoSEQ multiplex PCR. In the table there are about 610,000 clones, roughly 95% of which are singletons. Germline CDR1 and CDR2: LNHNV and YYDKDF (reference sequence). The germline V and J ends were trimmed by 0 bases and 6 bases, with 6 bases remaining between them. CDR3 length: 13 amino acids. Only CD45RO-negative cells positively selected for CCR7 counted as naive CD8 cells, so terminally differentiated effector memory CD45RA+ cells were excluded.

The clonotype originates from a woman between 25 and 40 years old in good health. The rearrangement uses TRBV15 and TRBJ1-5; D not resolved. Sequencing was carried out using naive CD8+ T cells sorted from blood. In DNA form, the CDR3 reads TGTGCCACCAGCAGAGATCACGGTCAGCCCCAGCATTTT. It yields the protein CATSRDHGQPQHF. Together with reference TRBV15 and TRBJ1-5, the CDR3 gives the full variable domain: DAMVIQNPRYQVTQFGKPVTLSCSQTLNHNVMYWYQQKSSQAPKLLFHYYDKDFNNEADTPDNFQSRRPNTSFCFLDIRSPGLGDTAMYLCATSRDHGQPQHFGDGTRLSIL.